This T cell receptor beta chain emerged from a study of patients and donors after allogeneic stem cell transplantation. TCRdb reanalysed the RT-PCR reads using MiXCR and keeps one entry per CDR3 protein. The repertoire holds over 350,000 distinct CDR3 sequences, with roughly 17% as singletons. The sample comprised blood, either unsorted or a sorted T cell fraction (not recorded which). This receptor was identified in a human donor who was either an allogeneic HSCT recipient or a stem cell or donor lymphocyte infusion donor (not recorded which). It is not recorded whose cells these are; they may come from a transplant donor.

The CDR3 region is CASSFFYEQYF. DNA for the CDR3: TGCGCCAGCAGCTTCTTTTACGAGCAGTACTTC. The rearrangement joins TRBV5-1 to TRBJ2-7, with D uncertain. This CDR3 comprises 11 residues. The V gene lost 2 bases and the J gene lost 4 bases, with 4 bases spanning the gap. CDR1 and CDR2 from the germline V gene are SGHRS and YFSETQ.